This T cell receptor beta chain was retrieved from a study of T cell repertoires in cytomegalovirus infection. For the study at large: The authors used CMV epitopes that were HLA-C-restricted (recently identified) and HLA-B-restricted (well studied). Shared public TCR beta signatures pointed to both CMV infection and a matching HLA type. Study-wide results and caveats: Summed frequency of public TCR beta families distinguished CMV carriers with the relevant HLA. The response measured ex vivo was dominated by TCR beta clonotypes (HLA-C-restricted and CMV-specific).

TCRdb independently ran MiXCR on the reads; one entry per CDR3 protein. The profile shows 450,000 to 550,000 distinct CDR3 sequences, more than 40% of them singletons. The table lists this clonotype with a few counts. The antigen remains unidentified. Per the germline V gene, CDR1 is MNHNS and CDR2 is SASEGT. The CDR3 runs 15 residues. The V end lost 2 bases, the J end lost 6 bases, and 17 bases lay between the germline ends. The sequence came from a human donor in good health (CMV status not recorded). Some clones in this sample may be carry-over from other donors' samples. The input for sequencing was cultured PBMCs, taken from culture after CMV antigen stimulation. The chain couples TRBV6-1 to TRBJ2-7; D call uncertain. Here the CDR3 reads CASSEPLTPVAEQYF. The CDR3 DNA follows: TGTGCCAGCAGTGAACCCTTAACGCCAGTCGCCGAGCAGTACTTC.